In its sample, the clone carrying this TCR beta chain was seen many times. Its antigen is unidentified. The sample originates from a study of blood T cells in healthy people across ages. Turning to the study itself: The capture of about one barcoded beta molecule per two T cells was achieved by template switching. Overall study results and limits: A strong correlation between TCR beta diversity and naive T cell percentage was seen.

The CDR3 extends over 16 amino acids. With V trimmed by 0 bases and J by 4 bases, 7 bases remained unmatched. In germline, CDR1 is SGHRS, CDR2 YFSETQ. Alongside a J-beta primer mix, a sample-barcoded 5' primer served in a second PCR lasting about 6 to 12 cycles. The template-switch adaptor, which had 12 random nucleotides, put a tag on each cDNA molecule. TCRdb fed the 5' RACE reads into MiXCR, producing one record per CDR3 protein. The data show 1.5 million to 2 million distinct CDR3 sequences, approximately 28% seen once. Sequencing input: blood. J is TRBJ2-3 and V is TRBV5-1; 8 bases match TRBD2. This receptor was taken from a woman younger than 45 in good health. Written as DNA, the CDR3 is TGCGCCAGCAGCTTGGACGGTAGCGGGGCGGCAGATACGCAGTATTTT. Its protein is CASSLDGSGAADTQYF.